The 26 T cell receptor beta chains reported below all come from one sample, sequenced in a study of vaccination effects on CD4 cells after COVID-19. Generated by immunoSEQ multiplex PCR, the TCRdb table keeps only in-frame clones and is missing some. The table records fewer than 90,000 clones, under 85% of them present only once. For these TCRs, the target antigens are not known. CD4+ T cells specific for antigen were expanded with viral peptide pools by the ViraFEST assay before sequencing. Isolation of CD4+ T cells took place after 10 to 11 days of culture. Every participant took two doses of the BNT162b2 or mRNA-1273 vaccine. The material sequenced was CD4+ T cells from PBMCs cultured with HCoV-OC43 spike peptides, taken after COVID-19 vaccination. Subset in this sample: HCoV-OC43 spike overlapping peptide pool stimulation. The receptor set was obtained from a human donor who received a COVID-19 vaccine.

The chain joins TRBV5-1 to TRBJ2-2; the match to TRBD2 covers 11 bases. In germline, CDR1 is SGHRS, CDR2 YFSETQ. This CDR3 region has 20 residues. J was trimmed by 6 bases and V by 4 bases; bases with no gene match: 20. CDR3 DNA: TGCGCCAGCAGCCCCCTAACCCGCGGGACTAGCGGCACCACGTCCGGGGAGCTGTTTTTT. This translates into CASSPLTRGTSGTTSGELFF.

The DNA for the CDR3 is TGTGCCAGCAGTCCCGGGTCCTACTACAATGAGCAGTTCTTC. It encodes CASSPGSYYNEQFF. The chain recombines TRBV28 with TRBJ2-1; D remains ambiguous. The CDR3 is 14 residues long. Trimming cost V 5 bases and J 3 bases, with 11 bases left between them. Germline V gives CDR1 MDHEN, CDR2 SYDVKM.

This clone has just a few counts. J is TRBJ2-1 and V is TRBV5-4; 7 bases are a match to TRBD1. Germline CDR1 reads SGHNT; CDR2 reads YYREEE (reference sequence). The CDR3 has 14 amino acids. J gave up 4 bases and V 7 bases, and 8 bases lay outside the gene matches. The CDR3: CASGQDRQYNEQFF. The DNA of the CDR3 is TGTGCCAGCGGCCAGGACAGGCAGTACAATGAGCAGTTCTTC.

CDR3 amino acids: CASSIRQGEYGYTF. The CDR3 coding sequence is TGTGCCAGCAGTATTCGACAGGGGGAATATGGCTACACCTTC. This chain links TRBV27 with TRBJ1-2; TRBD1 matches at 9 bases. Germline V gene data show CDR1 as MNHEY and CDR2 as SMNVEV (reference sequence). The CDR3 contains 14 residues. V shed 5 bases, J shed 5 bases, and the junction held 6 bases outside the gene matches.

This sequence joins TRBV4-1 and TRBJ1-6, with TRBD1 as a possible D gene (5 bases). The CDR3 spans 15 residues. Trimming stripped 4 bases from V and 0 bases from J, with 7 bases between. Germline V lookup: CDR1 MGHRA, CDR2 YSYEKL. The DNA for the CDR3 is TGCGCCAGCAGCCCGGGGACCTCCTATAATTCACCCCTCCACTTT. Amino acid sequence: CASSPGTSYNSPLHF.

The gene calls are TRBV5-1 and TRBJ2-3; 14 bases are a match to TRBD2. The CDR3 extends over 18 amino acids. The germline gives CDR1 SGHRS, CDR2 YFSETQ. V dropped 4 bases and J dropped 0; count of bases not matched to a gene: 7. The DNA of the CDR3 is TGCGCCAGCAGCAGGGGGACTAGCGGGGGCCCTAGCACAGATACGCAGTATTTT. Translated: CASSRGTSGGPSTDTQYF.

The chain has TRBV19 and TRBJ2-5; D could derive from TRBD1 or TRBD2 (6 bases each). CDR3 length: 14 amino acids. V was clipped by 3 bases and J by 2 bases, with 10 bases between them. Germline CDR1 LNHDA, CDR2 SQIVND (reference sequence). The CDR3 loop is CASSMWRGQETQYF. The CDR3 DNA reads as TGTGCCAGTAGTATGTGGAGGGGGCAAGAGACCCAGTACTTC.

The rearrangement joins TRBV27 to TRBJ2-2; no clear D gene. CDR3 size: 13 residues. The V and J ends lost 3 bases and 4 bases respectively, with 6 bases between them. Looked up from germline, CDR1 is MNHEY and CDR2 is SMNVEV (reference sequence). The CDR3 sequence is CASSLGFTGELFF. DNA of the CDR3: TGTGCCAGCAGTTTGGGGTTCACCGGGGAGCTGTTTTTT.

This clone has more than one count but fewer than ten. The V call is TRBV15, the J call TRBJ1-6, with D hard to call. There are 14 residues in the CDR3. CDR1 and CDR2 (germline): LNHNV, YYDKDF (reference sequence). V lost 0 bases to trimming and J lost 7 bases, with 7 bases between them. This CDR3 is CATSRDTRNSPLHF. DNA for the CDR3: TGTGCCACCAGCAGAGATACGAGGAATTCACCCCTCCACTTT. The full variable domain, in which reference TRBV15 and TRBJ1-6 provide the parts outside the CDR3, is DAMVIQNPRYQVTQFGKPVTLSCSQTLNHNVMYWYQQKSSQAPKLLFHYYDKDFNNEADTPDNFQSRRPNTSFCFLDIRSPGLGDTAMYLCATSRDTRNSPLHFGNGTRLTVT.

The chain has TRBV5-1 and TRBJ1-2; 8 bases align to TRBD1. V was clipped by 1 base and J by 10 bases; unmatched bases: 12. The germline V gene encodes CDR1 SGHRS and CDR2 YFSETQ. This CDR3 is built from 15 residues. CDR3 sequence reads: CASSLWTGSSGDYTF. CDR3 in DNA: TGCGCCAGCAGCTTGTGGACAGGGTCCAGCGGTGACTACACCTTC.

This clone appeared a single time. V usage is TRBV4-3 and J usage is TRBJ1-1, with D hard to call. Trimming took off 2 bases at V and 5 bases at J, with 9 bases between the two ends. CDR1 is LGHNA, CDR2 YSLEER, per germline. There are 13 residues in the CDR3. Written as DNA, the CDR3 is TGCGCCAGCAGCCAATTTCGGCATACTGAAGCTTTCTTT. Its translation is CASSQFRHTEAFF.

The chain carries TRBV15 and TRBJ2-3; the D is unclear. This CDR3 contains 14 residues. CDR1 is LNHNV and CDR2 is YYDKDF in the germline V gene (reference sequence). Trimming took off 5 bases at V and 2 bases at J, with 11 bases between the two ends. The CDR3 loop is CATSRRASTDTQYF. In nucleotides, the CDR3 is TGTGCCACCAGCCGACGGGCCTCCACAGATACGCAGTATTTT.

This clone was detected many times. The chain couples TRBV3-1 (or the pseudogene TRBV3-2) to TRBJ1-2, with D hard to call. Germline CDR1 reads LGHDT; CDR2 reads YNNKEL (reference sequence). V was cut by 2 bases and J by 2 bases, with 3 bases left in between. CDR3 length: 12 amino acids. The CDR3 sequence: CASSQLNYGYTF. The CDR3 nucleotides are TGTGCCAGCAGCCAATTGAACTATGGCTACACCTTC.

The rearrangement joins TRBV28 to TRBJ1-1; D call uncertain. The CDR3 covers 12 residues. Trimming cost V 3 bases and J 5 bases, with 7 bases left between them. Germline assignment: CDR1 MDHEN and CDR2 SYDVKM. CDR3 DNA sequence: TGTGCCAGCAGTTTGGCGCAGACTGAAGCTTTCTTT. Its translation: CASSLAQTEAFF.

The CDR3 coding sequence is TGCAGCGTTGTTTACAGGGGATCCCAAGAGACCCAGTACTTC. This codes for CSVVYRGSQETQYF. This rearrangement joins TRBV29-1 to TRBJ2-5, with 7 bases matching TRBD1. This CDR3 contains 14 residues. J gave up 1 base and V 4 bases, and 6 bases lay outside the gene matches. Looked up from germline, CDR1 is SQVTM and CDR2 is ANQGSEA.

In its sample, this clone was seen a few times. This chain uses TRBV7-9 with TRBJ2-7, with 11 bases fitting TRBD1. The length of the CDR3 is 17 residues. V was clipped by 4 bases and J by 4 bases; unmatched bases: 12. Germline V gives CDR1 SEHNR, CDR2 FQNEAQ (reference sequence). CDR3 protein: CASSSVVGQGVLYEQYV. CDR3 coding DNA: TGTGCCAGCAGCTCAGTCGTGGGACAGGGGGTCTTATACGAGCAGTACGTC.

V gene TRBV24-1 combines with J gene TRBJ2-1; a weak D match, TRBD2 (5 bases). The germline gives CDR1 KGHDR, CDR2 SFDVKD. The CDR3 length is 17 residues. Trimming stripped 1 base from V and 5 bases from J, with 17 bases between. CDR3 sequence reads: CATSDFSIGLGDNEQFF. CDR3 DNA: TGTGCCACCAGTGATTTCTCCATAGGACTGGGTGACAATGAGCAGTTCTTC.

This chain links TRBV18 with TRBJ1-1, with 7 nucleotides matching TRBD1. Per germline, CDR1 KGHSH and CDR2 LQKENI. J lost 2 bases, V lost 2 bases, and 2 bases had no gene match. CDR3 length equals 14 residues. As DNA, the CDR3 is TGTGCCAGCTCACCAGGGACAGAAAACACTGAAGCTTTCTTT. Translating it yields CASSPGTENTEAFF.

This chain uses TRBV6-5 with TRBJ1-1; D is possibly TRBD1 (6 bases). V shed 7 bases and J shed 1 base, with 13 bases lying between them. From germline, CDR1 is MNHEY and CDR2 SVGAGI. CDR3 length: 14 amino acids. The CDR3 coding sequence is TGTGCCAGCAATTCAGGGGCATGGAACACTGAAGCTTTCTTT. Its translation: CASNSGAWNTEAFF.

The rearrangement uses TRBV21-1 and TRBJ2-3. TRBV21-1 is assigned pseudogene status. CDR3 size: 19 residues. The CDR3 loop is CASSKALSMSMGYTDTQYF. CDR3 nucleotide sequence: TGTGCCAGCAGCAAAGCGCTTTCAATGTCGATGGGGTACACAGATACGCAGTATTTT.

This chain links TRBV7-2 with TRBJ2-1, with 8 bases aligning to TRBD1. The CDR3 is made up of 13 amino acids. Germline V CDR1 and CDR2: SGHTA, FQGNSA. Trimming took 3 bases from V and 12 from J; bases not matched to a gene: 7. The CDR3 spells CASSFYQGAGQFF. As DNA, the CDR3 is TGTGCCAGCAGCTTTTACCAGGGGGCGGGGCAGTTCTTC.

This clone was detected only a few times. This chain joins TRBV7-2 and TRBJ1-5; D unclear. Trimming left V 4 bases short and J 0 bases short, with 7 bases between. CDR1 is SGHTA and CDR2 is FQGNSA in the germline V gene. The CDR3 is made up of 14 amino acids. The CDR3 sequence: CASSSTNSNQPQHF. CDR3 nucleotides: TGTGCCAGCAGCTCAACTAATAGCAATCAGCCCCAGCATTTT.

This chain uses TRBV10-2 with TRBJ1-3, with a tentative D call TRBD1 (5 bases). Between the trimmed V and J ends, which lost 8 bases and 0 bases, there was a span of 11 bases. From germline, CDR1 is WSHSY and CDR2 SAAADI. The CDR3 spans 14 residues. The CDR3 nucleotides read TGCGCCAGCCGGGACGCAGGCTCTGGAAACACCATATATTTT. This sequence encodes CASRDAGSGNTIYF.

The CDR3 DNA is TGTGCCAGCAGCCAAAGCCGGTTCTATGGCTACACCTTC. The encoded protein is CASSQSRFYGYTF. The J gene is TRBJ1-2, the V gene TRBV14; D remains ambiguous. Germline V gene sequence: CDR1 SGHDN, CDR2 FVKESK. This CDR3 contains 13 residues. Trimming took off 2 bases at V and 4 bases at J, with 8 bases between the two ends.

V and J are TRBV7-2 and TRBJ2-7; D remains ambiguous. This CDR3 has 14 amino acids. The V and J ends lost 5 bases and 0 bases respectively, with 11 bases between them. The V gene's germline CDR1 is SGHTA and CDR2 FQGNSA. This CDR3 is CASSVVGSSYEQYV. CDR3 coding DNA: TGTGCCAGCAGCGTAGTTGGGTCCTCCTACGAGCAGTACGTC.

The rearrangement joins TRBV4-1 to TRBJ2-2, with D maybe TRBD2 (6 bases). The CDR3 sequence is 14 residues long. CDR1 MGHRA and CDR2 YSYEKL come from the germline V gene. Trimming pared 1 base from V and 8 bases from J, leaving 11 bases between. CDR3 coding DNA: TGCGCCAGCAGCCAAGTGGGGGGATCAGGGGAGCTGTTTTTT. Amino acids: CASSQVGGSGELFF.